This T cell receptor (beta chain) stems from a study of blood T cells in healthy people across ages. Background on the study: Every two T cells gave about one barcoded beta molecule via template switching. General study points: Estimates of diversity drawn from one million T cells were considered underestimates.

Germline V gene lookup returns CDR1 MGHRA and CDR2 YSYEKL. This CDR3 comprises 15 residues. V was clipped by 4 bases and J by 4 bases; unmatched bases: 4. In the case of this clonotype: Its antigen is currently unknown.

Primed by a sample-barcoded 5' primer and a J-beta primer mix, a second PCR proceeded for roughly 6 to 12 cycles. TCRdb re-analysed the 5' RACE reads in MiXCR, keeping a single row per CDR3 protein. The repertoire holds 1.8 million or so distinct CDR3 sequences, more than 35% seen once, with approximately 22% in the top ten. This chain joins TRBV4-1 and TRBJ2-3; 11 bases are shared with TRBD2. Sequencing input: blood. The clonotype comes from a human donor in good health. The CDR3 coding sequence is TGCGCCAGCAGCCGACTAGCGGGGTACGCAGATACGCAGTATTTT. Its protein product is CASSRLAGYADTQYF.